The text below deals with one T cell receptor (beta chain). Germline values: CDR1 SGHKS, CDR2 YYEKEE (reference sequence). J gave up 4 bases and V 0 bases, and 5 bases lay outside the gene matches. This CDR3 has 16 amino acids. This sample is drawn from a study of blood T cell repertoires in COVID-19. At the level of the study: From the United States, Italy and Spain came samples of acute and convalescent COVID-19. The analysed material was cDNA or gDNA that came from T cells, B-cell-depleted T cells, or PBMCs.

Original processing methods: Nucleated cell counts were estimated from reference gene primer amplification. TCRdb's table, derived via immunoSEQ multiplex PCR, lists solely in-frame clones and lacks some. Clone size and the V and J calls come from that table; the DNA yielded D and trimming. The sample holds some 70,000 clones; 85% to 90% are singletons and the top ten take 2.5% to 3%. This rearrangement joins TRBV5-5 to TRBJ2-3; 10 bases align to TRBD1. The TCR comes from a man aged 50-60 years with acute or convalescent COVID-19. The sequenced material came from peripheral blood. In nucleotides, the CDR3 is TGTGCCAGCAGCTTGGGGGGACAGGGGTTTTCAGATACGCAGTATTTT. Translating gives CASSLGGQGFSDTQYF.